This TCR beta chain was captured in a study of tumor and adjacent non-tumor tissue in lung cancer. The library came from three nested PCR rounds adapted from ARM-PCR protocols. A single record per CDR3 protein comes from TCRdb applying MiXCR to the multiplex PCR reads. The sample holds 50,000 or so distinct CDR3 sequences; 74% are singletons and the top ten take roughly 25%. This clonotype was seen repeatedly, ten times or more. No cell sorting was done before RNA was extracted from the tissue. More than 3 cm separated this lung sample from the edge of the tumor. Donors were chemotherapy-naive, newly diagnosed lung cancer surgical patients in China, August–late 2014. This CDR3 region has 15 residues. In germline, CDR1 is SGHNT, CDR2 YENEEA. The V and J ends lost 6 bases and 9 bases, in that order; junction bases with no gene match: 8.

The sample taken for sequencing was distant non-tumor lung tissue. The chain uses TRBV11-3 and TRBJ2-1, with 13 bases identical to TRBD2. The sequence was collected from a woman aged 60-70 years with non-small cell lung cancer. CDR3 amino acids: CASSAGTSGILEQFF. CDR3 sequence (DNA): TGTGCCAGCAGTGCCGGGACTAGCGGGATTCTTGAGCAGTTCTTC.